This TCR beta chain is drawn from a study of regulatory T cells in long-lasting Graves disease. Overall study findings and caveats: Analysis covered peripheral blood alone, not thyroid tissue.

The CDR3 covers 13 residues. Trimming took off 0 bases at V and 8 bases at J, with 10 bases between the two ends. Germline V lookup: CDR1 MNHEY, CDR2 SVGEGT. TCRdb reprocessed the reads with MiXCR, giving one entry per CDR3 protein. The sample holds about 840 distinct CDR3 sequences, 70% to 90% seen once. Extracted PBMC RNA gave rise to the TCR library. EDTA tubes held roughly 8.1 milliliters of peripheral blood from each patient. Worth noting for this clonotype: Its antigen is not known.

Sequencing was performed on peripheral blood mononuclear cells (PBMCs), taken with antithyroid drug treatment, in newly diagnosed or persistent Graves disease (not recorded which). J is TRBJ1-2 and V is TRBV6-2 or TRBV6-3, with D unresolved. The receptor comes from a woman younger than 30 with Graves disease. The CDR3 reads CASSYSVGLGYTF. The CDR3 nucleotides are TGTGCCAGCAGTTACTCGGTTGGTTTGGGCTACACCTTC.